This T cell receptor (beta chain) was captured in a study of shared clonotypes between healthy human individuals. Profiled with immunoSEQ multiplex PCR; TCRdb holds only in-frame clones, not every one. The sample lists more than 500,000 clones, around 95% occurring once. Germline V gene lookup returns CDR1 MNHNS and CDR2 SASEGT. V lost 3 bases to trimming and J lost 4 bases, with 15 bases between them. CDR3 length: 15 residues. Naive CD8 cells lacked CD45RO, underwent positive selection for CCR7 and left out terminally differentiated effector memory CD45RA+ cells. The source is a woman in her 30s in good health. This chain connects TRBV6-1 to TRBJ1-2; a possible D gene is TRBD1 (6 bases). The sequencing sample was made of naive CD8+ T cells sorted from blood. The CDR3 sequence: CASSDHRGGVYGYTF. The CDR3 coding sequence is TGTGCCAGCAGTGATCATAGAGGGGGTGTCTATGGCTACACCTTC.